These T cell receptor beta chains were read from a single sample in a study of T cell clones after liver transplantation. Assay used: immunoSEQ multiplex PCR; TCRdb lists only in-frame clones, some missing. The sample has some 70,000 clones, roughly nine tenths seen once. The material sequenced was CD4+ T cells from blood, taken before liver transplant. The receptors originated from a human donor who received a liver transplant. Both conserved end residues are part of each CDR3. Each record gives: V gene, CDR3 length, J gene, clone size, CDR3 protein. Rows give clone size only sometimes, using once, few, many, or a class for an expanded clone.

TRBV7-9,14,TRBJ2-1,-,CASSLGSGYNEQFF
TRBV9,14,TRBJ2-1,-,CASSLHTEYNEQFF
TRBV28,16,TRBJ2-7,-,CASSSPLSDDPYEQYF
TRBV14,14,TRBJ2-1,-,CASSQDLAWGEQFF
TRBV2,15,TRBJ1-2,-,CASSVPGGRNYGYTF
TRBV5-1,13,TRBJ1-2,once,CASSPLDVPGYTF
TRBV11-3,15,TRBJ2-7,-,CASSLPSGRTDEQYF
TRBV4-3,15,TRBJ2-1,-,CASSQGSGRGGEQFF
TRBV7-2,14,TRBJ2-1,once,CASSLMARGDEQFF
TRBV5-1,15,TRBJ1-1,-,CASSLSGQEIGEAFF
TRBV29-1,13,TRBJ1-4,-,CSVKGGASEKLFF
TRBV18,14,TRBJ2-7,-,CASSPRRGMREQYF
TRBV11-2,16,TRBJ2-1,-,CASSAYGGLPYNEQFF
TRBV21-1,16,TRBJ2-3,-,CASSKRVRPSTDTQYF